This T cell receptor beta chain was documented in a study of cytomegalovirus exposure and HLA in healthy donors. A word on this clone: Its specificity is not known.

Germline V CDR1 and CDR2: LGHNT, FRNRAP. CDR3 length: 19 amino acids. V was shortened by 0 bases and J by 9 bases, with 24 bases between the two germline ends. Overall study results and limits: The study carried out a later analysis of TCR beta sequences. It associated around 17,000 of them with specific HLA alleles at a false discovery rate of 0.05.

At sampling all donors were nominally healthy, likely with unrecorded immune exposures. PCR amplification relied on 60 Vbeta primers (plus 13 Jbeta primers). Libraries were prepared by immunoSEQ multiplex PCR; TCRdb keeps only in-frame clonotypes and omits some of them. The repertoire holds about 120,000 clones, roughly four fifths seen once, with around 1.9% in the top ten. The clonotype originates from a middle-aged man in good health and CMV-seronegative. The chain combines TRBV12-5 with TRBJ1-6, with D perhaps matching TRBD1 (6 bases). The specimen was PBMCs. The CDR3 reads CASGLVPPQAQGRSSPLHF. CDR3 DNA: TGTGCTAGTGGTTTGGTACCCCCCCAGGCCCAGGGGCGGAGTTCACCCCTCCACTTT.